The 10 T cell receptor beta chains listed next were all sequenced from one sample in a study of CD8 T cells in ankylosing spondylitis. TCRdb fed the 5' RACE reads into MiXCR, producing one record per CDR3 protein. The table has some 840,000 distinct CDR3 sequences, around 11% seen once. Their antigens are not known. The study, taken as a whole, reports: Blood from ankylosing spondylitis patients appeared to carry a characteristic roughly 8-variant TCR beta motif.

Sequencing was performed on blood, either unsorted or a sorted T cell fraction (not recorded which). These receptors originate from a male donor with ankylosing spondylitis.

The rearrangement links TRBV7-3 to TRBJ2-1, with D maybe TRBD2 (5 bases). V was trimmed by 1 base and J by 10 bases, leaving 23 bases between them. Germline assignment: CDR1 SGHTA and CDR2 FQGTGA. This CDR3 is 17 amino acids long. CDR3 DNA: TGTGCCAGCAGCTTAAGCCCCCACGTCAAACTAGGGTCGGAGCAGTTCTTC. It codes for CASSLSPHVKLGSEQFF.

The chain carries TRBV20-1 and TRBJ1-5; weak D call: TRBD1 (6 bases). CDR1 and CDR2 from the germline V gene are DFQATT and SNEGSKA (reference sequence). There are 14 residues in the CDR3. Trimming took off 1 base at V and 7 bases at J, with 14 bases between the two ends. CDR3 coding DNA: TGCAGTGCTAGAGGACAGGCGAGGAGGCAGCCCCAGCATTTT. Encoded protein: CSARGQARRQPQHF.

This rearrangement joins TRBV5-1 to TRBJ2-1; 8 bases map to TRBD2. The length of the CDR3 is 14 residues. J gave up 10 bases and V 0 bases, and 6 bases lay outside the gene matches. CDR1 is SGHRS and CDR2 is YFSETQ in the germline V gene. CDR3 DNA: TGCGCCAGCAGCTTGGGGAGCGGGGGCCTAGAGCAGTTCTTC. Residues: CASSLGSGGLEQFF.

This clonotype turned up a few times. This chain uses TRBV12-3 or TRBV12-4 with TRBJ2-7; unclear D gene. This CDR3 contains 12 residues. Trimming pared 6 bases from V and 4 bases from J, leaving 10 bases between. The CDR3 loop is CASSRFRYEQYF. The CDR3 DNA sequence: TGTGCCAGCAGCCGTTTTCGTTACGAGCAGTACTTC.

This clonotype was seen more than once but under ten times. As DNA, the CDR3 is TGCAGTGCTAGGTTAGCGGGAGCCGGGCAGTACTTC. Protein product: CSARLAGAGQYF. The chain carries TRBV20-1 and TRBJ2-7; 9 bases line up with TRBD2. V was clipped by 3 bases and J by 9 bases; unmatched bases: 6. The CDR3 covers 12 residues. Germline V gene data show CDR1 as DFQATT and CDR2 as SNEGSKA (reference sequence).

This clonotype was detected ten times or more. J is TRBJ2-3 and V is TRBV20-1, with D perhaps TRBD2 (5 bases). This CDR3 region has 13 residues. V gave up 6 bases and J gave up 2 bases, with 12 bases separating them. The germline gives CDR1 DFQATT, CDR2 SNEGSKA (reference sequence). As DNA, the CDR3 is TGCAGTGCAGAGGGAGTAAACACAGATACGCAGTATTTT. This gives the protein CSAEGVNTDTQYF.

The V call is TRBV4-3, the J call TRBJ2-1; 8 bases line up with TRBD1. CDR3 length: 15 residues. Trimming removed 1 base from V and 8 bases from J; junction bases left unmatched: 7. Per germline, CDR1 LGHNA and CDR2 YSLEER. The DNA for the CDR3 is TGCGCCAGCAGCCAAGGGCGGGGACAGGACTATGAGCAGTTCTTC. Encoded protein: CASSQGRGQDYEQFF.

The rearrangement joins TRBV7-9 to TRBJ2-6; D not resolved. The CDR3 loop spans 16 amino acids. Germline loops: CDR1 SEHNR, CDR2 FQNEAQ (reference sequence). V gave up 4 bases and J gave up 0 bases, with 10 bases separating them. This chain's CDR3 is CASSSPPVSGANVLTF. The DNA of the CDR3 is TGTGCCAGCAGCTCTCCCCCGGTCTCTGGGGCCAACGTCCTGACTTTC.

This clonotype has more than one count but fewer than ten. This chain connects TRBV7-8 to TRBJ1-4; no definite D call. The CDR3 loop spans 14 amino acids. The V and J ends lost 3 bases and 5 bases respectively, with 10 bases between them. The germline V gene encodes CDR1 SGHVS and CDR2 FQNEAQ. The DNA of the CDR3 is TGTGCCAGCAGCTTTGAGCTTGGAAATGAAAAACTGTTTTTT. This sequence encodes CASSFELGNEKLFF.

This clonotype has just a few counts. CDR3 in DNA: TGCAGTGCTAGAGAGAAGTACAGGGGCCTTGCGGGGCCCCAGCATTTT. Amino acid sequence: CSAREKYRGLAGPQHF. The V and J genes are TRBV20-1 and TRBJ1-5; 7 bases map to TRBD1. V was pared by 0 bases and J by 9 bases, with 14 bases of the junction left unmatched. Germline V gives CDR1 DFQATT, CDR2 SNEGSKA (reference sequence). There are 16 residues in the CDR3.